The text below deals with one T cell receptor beta chain. This clone's antigen is unknown. No much larger clonotype is one base removed from it; base qualities were not supplied. The data derive from a study of blood T cell repertoires in COVID-19 (dated by TCRdb to the early 2020s). For context, the study as a whole: Samples covering the acute and convalescent phases of COVID-19 were provided by collaborators in the United States, Italy and Spain. Where available, HLA class I and class II types were taken from metadata supplied by the sample provider and were not determined by assay-based typing. Sample metadata almost always included a de-identified subject ID, COVID-19 status, age in years and sex. The material from the prospective study consisted of cDNA or gDNA derived from T cells, B-cell-depleted T cells, or PBMCs. The samples were drawn from the first 160 participants of the ongoing ImmuneRACE study and from over a thousand subjects provided by 6 global collaborators. The repertoires were released in a freely available public database intended as a resource for research on the immune response to SARS-CoV-2. Subjects who had been exposed to COVID-19, were actively infected with it, or had recovered from it provided the deeply sampled blood TCRbeta repertoires that made up the dataset. What the authors observed across the whole study: The quantity of clinical and demographic metadata differed by source and by participant and was supplied without curation.

TCRbeta CDR3 regions were amplified from genomic DNA by means of the immunoSEQ Assay, a bias-controlled multiplex PCR. Processing in the source paper ran as follows. The number of nucleated cells in each sample was estimated from the amplification of reference gene primers within the assay. To quantify the absolute abundance of each unique TCRbeta CDR3 rearrangement, sequence reads were collapsed and filtered. Productive Simpson clonality was computed per sample as the square root of Simpson's diversity index over productive rearrangements. Not all clones reach the TCRdb copy of this immuneACCESS table, which keeps in-frame sequences only. Checked studies attribute under half of the gap to unresolved V genes and leave the rest unexplained. V and J calls and clone size are those listed in that table; D and trimming were worked out from the DNA. This sample gives around 150,000 clones in total; over 80% of them show up just once. Of the sample, 4.8% falls within the top ten clones.

At one collaborating source in Seattle, patients were enrolled during active infection and were followed longitudinally through the course of disease. Each collaborating institution followed its own protocols to collect whole blood in K2EDTA tubes. For TCRbeta analysis, collaborators shipped samples in one of three forms: frozen whole blood, isolated PBMCs, or DNA extracted from either of those sample types. From a lookup of the germline V gene (reference sequence), CDR1 and CDR2 are LGHDT and YNNKEL. The CDR3 spans 16 residues, from the cysteine through the phenylalanine. The CDR3 DNA has 48 bases and is translated from base 1. Clipping removes 0 bases from V and 4 bases from J, with 7 as the unmatched junction base count.

The V and J genes are TRBV3-1 (or the pseudogene TRBV3-2) and TRBJ2-5; 8 bases in the junction line up with TRBD2. Input material: peripheral blood. The receptor's source is a man in his thirties or forties with COVID-19, enrolled during active disease. The CDR3 corresponds to CASSQDPTGGRETQYF. The nucleotide sequence reads TGTGCCAGCAGCCAAGATCCAACGGGGGGGCGAGAGACCCAGTACTTC.